The present entry profiles one T cell receptor beta chain with its context. These data come from a study of cytomegalovirus exposure and HLA in healthy donors. The PCR made use of 60 Vbeta and 13 Jbeta primers. The protocol was immunoSEQ multiplex PCR, while the TCRdb copy is restricted to in-frame clones and leaves out a portion. The sample is made up of 40,000 to 45,000 clones, and the top ten hold 1.8% of it. V gave up 0 bases and J gave up 1 base, with 7 bases separating them. This CDR3 has 15 residues. CDR1 and CDR2 (germline): SGHTS, YDEGEE. Sample: PBMCs. V and J are TRBV5-8 and TRBJ2-2; D call uncertain. This TCR was sampled from a woman in her thirties in good health and CMV-seronegative. The CDR3 protein is CASSLVPGNTGELFF. The DNA for the CDR3 is TGTGCCAGCAGCTTGGTTCCGGGGAACACCGGGGAGCTGTTTTTT.